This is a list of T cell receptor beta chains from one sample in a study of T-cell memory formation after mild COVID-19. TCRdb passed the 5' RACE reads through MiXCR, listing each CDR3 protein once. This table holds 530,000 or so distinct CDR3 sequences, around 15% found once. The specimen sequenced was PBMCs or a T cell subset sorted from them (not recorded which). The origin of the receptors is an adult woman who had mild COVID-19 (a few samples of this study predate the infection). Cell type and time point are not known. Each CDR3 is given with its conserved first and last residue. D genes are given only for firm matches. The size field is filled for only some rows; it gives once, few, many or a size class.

cdr3_nt: TGTGCCAGCAGCTGGGGACGCCGACATGGTGGGGAGACCCAGTACTTC; cdr3_aa: CASSWGRRHGGETQYF; v_call: TRBV7-9; j_call: TRBJ2-5; d_call: NA; clone_size: few
cdr3_nt: TGTGCCAGCACCCCGGACGGACGTGTAGCTTTCTTT; cdr3_aa: CASTPDGRVAFF; v_call: TRBV12-3/TRBV12-4; j_call: TRBJ1-1; d_call: NA; clone_size: many
cdr3_nt: TGTGCCAGCAGTCCGCCCCCCGGGACAGATCTCACCTACGAGCAGTACTTC; cdr3_aa: CASSPPPGTDLTYEQYF; v_call: TRBV6-5; j_call: TRBJ2-7; d_call: TRBD1; clone_size: NA
cdr3_nt: TGTGCCAGCAGCTCTCCCCGGGGACCAGGGCTTTACGAGCAGTACTTC; cdr3_aa: CASSSPRGPGLYEQYF; v_call: TRBV7-9; j_call: TRBJ2-7; d_call: NA; clone_size: few
cdr3_nt: TGTGCCAGCAGTTTTCGAGGCCCGGGCACTGAAGCTTTCTTT; cdr3_aa: CASSFRGPGTEAFF; v_call: TRBV6-2/TRBV6-3; j_call: TRBJ1-1; d_call: NA; clone_size: NA
cdr3_nt: TGTGCCACCAGCAGAGTAGAATTTGATACGCAGTATTTT; cdr3_aa: CATSRVEFDTQYF; v_call: TRBV15; j_call: TRBJ2-3; d_call: NA; clone_size: NA
cdr3_nt: TGTGCCAGCAGCTTCCGGTGGGGGGAAAACATTCAGTACTTC; cdr3_aa: CASSFRWGENIQYF; v_call: TRBV5-6; j_call: TRBJ2-4; d_call: NA; clone_size: many
cdr3_nt: TGTGCCAGCAGTTTTGGACTAGCGGGAGGAGGGCAATACAATGAGCAGTTCTTC; cdr3_aa: CASSFGLAGGGQYNEQFF; v_call: TRBV12-3/TRBV12-4; j_call: TRBJ2-1; d_call: TRBD2; clone_size: few
cdr3_nt: TGTGCCAGCAGCGCGGGACTCCAAAGCAACAATGAGCAGTTCTTC; cdr3_aa: CASSAGLQSNNEQFF; v_call: TRBV9; j_call: TRBJ2-1; d_call: NA; clone_size: NA
cdr3_nt: TGTGCCAGCAGTTCTGTTCACACTGAAGCTTTCTTT; cdr3_aa: CASSSVHTEAFF; v_call: TRBV12-3/TRBV12-4; j_call: TRBJ1-1; d_call: NA; clone_size: few
cdr3_nt: TGTGCCAGCAGCTTCGCCGCGGGGACCTCCTACGAGCAGTACTTC; cdr3_aa: CASSFAAGTSYEQYF; v_call: TRBV5-6; j_call: TRBJ2-7; d_call: NA; clone_size: many
cdr3_nt: TGTGCCAGCAGCTCGGCGGGGAACCGAGAGACCCAGTACTTC; cdr3_aa: CASSSAGNRETQYF; v_call: TRBV11-2; j_call: TRBJ2-5; d_call: NA; clone_size: few
cdr3_nt: TGTGCCAGCAGTCCCTCGGGACAGGGGTTCGGAGAGACCCAGTACTTC; cdr3_aa: CASSPSGQGFGETQYF; v_call: TRBV12-3/TRBV12-4; j_call: TRBJ2-5; d_call: TRBD1; clone_size: NA
cdr3_nt: TGCGCCAGCAGCTACCGGGACTCTGGGTCCCCAGATACGCAGTATTTT; cdr3_aa: CASSYRDSGSPDTQYF; v_call: TRBV4-1; j_call: TRBJ2-3; d_call: NA; clone_size: many
cdr3_nt: TGCGCCAGCAGCTTAAAGGGGCAGACCAATTCACCCCTCCACTTT; cdr3_aa: CASSLKGQTNSPLHF; v_call: TRBV5-1; j_call: TRBJ1-6; d_call: NA; clone_size: NA
cdr3_nt: TGTGCCAGCTCACCAGAGGGTTCTGGTCAGCCCCAGCATTTT; cdr3_aa: CASSPEGSGQPQHF; v_call: TRBV18; j_call: TRBJ1-5; d_call: NA; clone_size: once
cdr3_nt: TGCGCCAGCAGCCAAGCTCTCGGGGGCCCCTACGAGCAGTACTTC; cdr3_aa: CASSQALGGPYEQYF; v_call: TRBV4-3; j_call: TRBJ2-7; d_call: NA; clone_size: many
cdr3_nt: TGCAGCGTCCGACTAGCGGGAGCGCGAGAGCAGTACTTC; cdr3_aa: CSVRLAGAREQYF; v_call: TRBV29-1; j_call: TRBJ2-7; d_call: TRBD2; clone_size: NA
cdr3_nt: TGTGCCAGCAGCACAGAAGATACGCAGTATTTT; cdr3_aa: CASSTEDTQYF; v_call: TRBV2; j_call: TRBJ2-3; d_call: NA; clone_size: NA
cdr3_nt: TGTGCCAGCTCACCCGAAATCGGGGCAGATACGCAGTATTTT; cdr3_aa: CASSPEIGADTQYF; v_call: TRBV18; j_call: TRBJ2-3; d_call: NA; clone_size: NA
cdr3_nt: TGTGCCAGCAGCCACCAGACAGGGGGCAGCAATGGCTACACCTTC; cdr3_aa: CASSHQTGGSNGYTF; v_call: TRBV12-3/TRBV12-4; j_call: TRBJ1-2; d_call: TRBD1; clone_size: many
cdr3_nt: TGTGCCAGCAGTGCCCGAACTAGCGGGAGGGCAGATACGCAGTATTTT; cdr3_aa: CASSARTSGRADTQYF; v_call: TRBV6-6; j_call: TRBJ2-3; d_call: TRBD2; clone_size: NA
cdr3_nt: TGTGCCACCAGTGATTTCCCCGGGGGGAGGAACACCGGGGAGCTGTTTTTT; cdr3_aa: CATSDFPGGRNTGELFF; v_call: TRBV24-1; j_call: TRBJ2-2; d_call: TRBD2; clone_size: few
cdr3_nt: TGTGCCAGCAGGGGGGGAGCAGATACGCAGTATTTT; cdr3_aa: CASRGGADTQYF; v_call: TRBV7-9; j_call: TRBJ2-3; d_call: NA; clone_size: many
cdr3_nt: TGTGCCACCCGACAGGACCAGTATGGAGAGACCCAGTACTTC; cdr3_aa: CATRQDQYGETQYF; v_call: TRBV19; j_call: TRBJ2-5; d_call: NA; clone_size: few
cdr3_nt: TGCAGTGCCCCTAAGGGTCCGGCTGGGGCCAACGTCCTGACTTTC; cdr3_aa: CSAPKGPAGANVLTF; v_call: TRBV20-1; j_call: TRBJ2-6; d_call: NA; clone_size: few
cdr3_nt: TGTGCCAGCAGTCAGGGGAGGAGAAACGAGCAGTACTTC; cdr3_aa: CASSQGRRNEQYF; v_call: TRBV11-1; j_call: TRBJ2-7; d_call: NA; clone_size: NA
cdr3_nt: TGTGCCAGCAGCTTACTAATTGGTCCCGGCGAGCAGTACTTC; cdr3_aa: CASSLLIGPGEQYF; v_call: TRBV7-2; j_call: TRBJ2-7; d_call: NA; clone_size: NA
cdr3_nt: TGTGCCAGCACCACCTCCGGGACTGAACCCTACGAGCAGTACTTC; cdr3_aa: CASTTSGTEPYEQYF; v_call: TRBV21-1; j_call: TRBJ2-7; d_call: NA; clone_size: few
cdr3_nt: TGTGCCAGCACGGGACAGGGGAGAGAGACCCAGTACTTC; cdr3_aa: CASTGQGRETQYF; v_call: TRBV21-1; j_call: TRBJ2-5; d_call: NA; clone_size: NA
cdr3_nt: TGTGCCAGCAGTGTCTTGTTAGCCACCTACGAGCAGTACTTC; cdr3_aa: CASSVLLATYEQYF; v_call: TRBV6-1; j_call: TRBJ2-7; d_call: NA; clone_size: NA
cdr3_nt: TGCAGTGCTAGCGTTGGGACTTCGAACTACAATGAGCAGTTCTTC; cdr3_aa: CSASVGTSNYNEQFF; v_call: TRBV20-1; j_call: TRBJ2-1; d_call: NA; clone_size: NA
cdr3_nt: TGTGCCTGGAGGGGAAGCGGGGGGGCCTCCTACAATGAGCAGTTCTTC; cdr3_aa: CAWRGSGGASYNEQFF; v_call: TRBV30; j_call: TRBJ2-1; d_call: TRBD2; clone_size: NA
cdr3_nt: TGTGCCAGCAGTAGATCGACAGGGTTGAACACTGAAGCTTTCTTT; cdr3_aa: CASSRSTGLNTEAFF; v_call: TRBV12-3/TRBV12-4; j_call: TRBJ1-1; d_call: TRBD1; clone_size: few
cdr3_nt: TGTGCCAGCAGCTTAGGAGTCGGGAGGGGGACGCAGTATTTT; cdr3_aa: CASSLGVGRGTQYF; v_call: TRBV11-3; j_call: TRBJ2-3; d_call: TRBD2; clone_size: few
cdr3_nt: TGTGCCAGCAGCCAAGCTACGGGGGGAGCCCAGCCCCAGCATTTT; cdr3_aa: CASSQATGGAQPQHF; v_call: TRBV3-1; j_call: TRBJ1-5; d_call: NA; clone_size: NA
cdr3_nt: TGTGCCAGCAGTCCTTCCGGGACAGGGACCCACGAGCAGTACTTC; cdr3_aa: CASSPSGTGTHEQYF; v_call: TRBV12-3/TRBV12-4; j_call: TRBJ2-7; d_call: TRBD1; clone_size: few
cdr3_nt: TGTGCCAGCGCCGAATCAAACTATGGCTACACCTTC; cdr3_aa: CASAESNYGYTF; v_call: TRBV7-9; j_call: TRBJ1-2; d_call: NA; clone_size: few
cdr3_nt: TGTGCCAGCAGCTTGGAGCTAGCGGGGGGCGAGCAGTACTTC; cdr3_aa: CASSLELAGGEQYF; v_call: TRBV5-4; j_call: TRBJ2-7; d_call: TRBD2; clone_size: few
cdr3_nt: TGTGCCAGCAGTTTTCAGGGGGCGCGATCTGGAAACACCATATATTTT; cdr3_aa: CASSFQGARSGNTIYF; v_call: TRBV12-3/TRBV12-4; j_call: TRBJ1-3; d_call: TRBD1; clone_size: few
cdr3_nt: TGTGCCAGCAGTCAGATCACCGGGGAGCTGTTTTTT; cdr3_aa: CASSQITGELFF; v_call: TRBV12-3/TRBV12-4; j_call: TRBJ2-2; d_call: NA; clone_size: NA
cdr3_nt: TGTGCCAGCAGCGCCCTACTCAGCAGCGCCGGCACAGATACGCAGTATTTT; cdr3_aa: CASSALLSSAGTDTQYF; v_call: TRBV9; j_call: TRBJ2-3; d_call: NA; clone_size: few
cdr3_nt: TGTGCCAGCAGCTTGAATGAGGCGCTACTAACTAATTCACCCCTCCACTTT; cdr3_aa: CASSLNEALLTNSPLHF; v_call: TRBV5-6; j_call: TRBJ1-6; d_call: NA; clone_size: NA
cdr3_nt: TGTGCCAGCAGTAACAGGGGGCTCTACAATGAGCAGTTCTTC; cdr3_aa: CASSNRGLYNEQFF; v_call: TRBV7-9; j_call: TRBJ2-1; d_call: TRBD1; clone_size: few
cdr3_nt: TGTGCCAGCAGCTCCCGAGGCGGGGGAGCTAGCACAGATACGCAGTATTTT; cdr3_aa: CASSSRGGGASTDTQYF; v_call: TRBV13; j_call: TRBJ2-3; d_call: TRBD2; clone_size: few